This T cell receptor (beta chain) originates from a study of T cell responses to AZD1222 COVID-19 vaccine. Study context: Second-dose intervals near 4 or 12 weeks were combined.

Germline-derived CDR1 and CDR2 are LNHDA and SQIVND (reference sequence). CDR3 length: 14 residues. V lost 4 bases and J 1 base, leaving 7 bases between the germline ends. Study-level findings and limits: Most donors were white British and more were female, and clonal diversity was possibly underestimated. Only a handful of AZD1222 recipients tested seropositive at baseline.

A remark on this clone: The antigen remains unidentified.

Only in-frame clones appear in the TCRdb table, and some are missing; sequencing was by immunoSEQ multiplex PCR. This repertoire shows roughly 70,000 clones, approximately 80% found once; its top ten account for around 5.4%. This TCR came from an adult in good health. The J gene is TRBJ2-2, the V gene TRBV19, with D possibly TRBD1 on 6 matching bases. The sequences come from peripheral blood, collected on day 0 of AZD1222 vaccination. CDR3 sequence reads: CASSNRENTGELFF. The CDR3 DNA is TGTGCCAGTAGTAACAGGGAGAACACCGGGGAGCTGTTTTTT.